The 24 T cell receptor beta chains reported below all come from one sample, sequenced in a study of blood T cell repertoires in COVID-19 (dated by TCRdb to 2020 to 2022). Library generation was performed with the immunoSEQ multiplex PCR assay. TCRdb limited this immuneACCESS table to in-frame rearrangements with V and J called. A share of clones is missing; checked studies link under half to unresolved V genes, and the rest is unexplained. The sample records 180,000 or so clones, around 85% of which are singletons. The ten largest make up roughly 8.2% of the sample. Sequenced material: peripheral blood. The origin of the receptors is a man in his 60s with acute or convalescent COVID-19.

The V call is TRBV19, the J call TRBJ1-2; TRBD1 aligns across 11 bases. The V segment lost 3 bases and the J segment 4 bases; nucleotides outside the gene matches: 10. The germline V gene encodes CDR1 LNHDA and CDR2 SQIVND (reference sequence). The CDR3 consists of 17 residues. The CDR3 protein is CASSIRTGGAYGYGYTF. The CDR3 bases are TGTGCCAGTAGTATCCGGACAGGGGGCGCTTACGGCTATGGCTACACCTTC.

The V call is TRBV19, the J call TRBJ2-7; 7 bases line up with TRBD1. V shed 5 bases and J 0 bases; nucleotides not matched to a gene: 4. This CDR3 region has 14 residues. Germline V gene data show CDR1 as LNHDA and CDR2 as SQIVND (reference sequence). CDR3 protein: CASSPGTVSYEQYF. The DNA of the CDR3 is TGTGCCAGTAGTCCCGGGACAGTCTCCTACGAGCAGTACTTC. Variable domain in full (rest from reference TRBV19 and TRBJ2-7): DGGITQSPKYLFRKEGQNVTLSCEQNLNHDAMYWYRQDPGQGLRLIYYSQIVNDFQKGDIAEGYSVSREKKESFPLTVTSAQKNPTAFYLCASSPGTVSYEQYFGPGTRLTVT.

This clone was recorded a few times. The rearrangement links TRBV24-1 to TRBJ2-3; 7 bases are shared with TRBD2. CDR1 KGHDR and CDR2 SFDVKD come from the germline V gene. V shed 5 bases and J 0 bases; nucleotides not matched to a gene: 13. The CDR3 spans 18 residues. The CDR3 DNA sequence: TGTGCCACCAGTGGGGGGGGTAGGTGGGACTTTAGCACAGATACGCAGTATTTT. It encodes CATSGGGRWDFSTDTQYF.

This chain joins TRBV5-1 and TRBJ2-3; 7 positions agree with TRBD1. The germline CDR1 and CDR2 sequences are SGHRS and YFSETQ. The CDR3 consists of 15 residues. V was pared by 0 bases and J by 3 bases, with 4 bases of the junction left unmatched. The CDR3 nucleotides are TGCGCCAGCAGCTTGGGACAGGGTGGGACAGATACGCAGTATTTT. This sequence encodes CASSLGQGGTDTQYF.

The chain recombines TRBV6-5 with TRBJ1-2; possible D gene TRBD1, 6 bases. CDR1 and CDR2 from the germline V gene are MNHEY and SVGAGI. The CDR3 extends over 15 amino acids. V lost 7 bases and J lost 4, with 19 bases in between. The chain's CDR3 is CASTPKPGHLYGYTF. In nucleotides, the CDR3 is TGTGCCAGCACCCCGAAACCGGGACACCTCTATGGCTACACCTTC.

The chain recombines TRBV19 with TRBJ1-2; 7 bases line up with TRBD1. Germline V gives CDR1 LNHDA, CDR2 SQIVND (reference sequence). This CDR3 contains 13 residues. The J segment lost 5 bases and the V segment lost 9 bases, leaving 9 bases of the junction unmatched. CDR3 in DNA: TGTGCCAGCAAAAGGGGGCGCGGATATGGCTACACCTTC. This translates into CASKRGRGYGYTF.

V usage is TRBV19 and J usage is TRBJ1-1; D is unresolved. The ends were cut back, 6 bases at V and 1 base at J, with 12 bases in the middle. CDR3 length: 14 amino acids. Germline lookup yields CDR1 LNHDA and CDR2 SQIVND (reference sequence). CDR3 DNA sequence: TGTGCCAGTAGATCGAGGATGGGGAACACTGAAGCTTTCTTT. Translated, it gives CASRSRMGNTEAFF. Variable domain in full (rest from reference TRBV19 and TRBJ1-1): DGGITQSPKYLFRKEGQNVTLSCEQNLNHDAMYWYRQDPGQGLRLIYYSQIVNDFQKGDIAEGYSVSREKKESFPLTVTSAQKNPTAFYLCASRSRMGNTEAFFGQGTRLTVV.

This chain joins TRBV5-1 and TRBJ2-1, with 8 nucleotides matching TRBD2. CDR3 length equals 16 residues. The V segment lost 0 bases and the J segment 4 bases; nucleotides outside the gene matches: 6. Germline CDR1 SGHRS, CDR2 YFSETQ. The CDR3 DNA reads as TGCGCCAGCAGCTTGGGTCCTAGCGGGCCTTACAATGAGCAGTTCTTC. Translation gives CASSLGPSGPYNEQFF.

This chain's CDR3 is CASSLGTGGAGQFF. The CDR3 DNA reads as TGTGCCAGCAGCTTGGGGACAGGGGGCGCCGGACAGTTCTTC. The chain links TRBV7-6 to TRBJ2-1; 12 nucleotides match TRBD1. Losses at the gene ends were 3 bases for V and 13 bases for J; bases not matched to a gene: 7. The CDR3 contains 14 residues. CDR1 and CDR2 from the germline V gene are SGHVS and FNYEAQ.

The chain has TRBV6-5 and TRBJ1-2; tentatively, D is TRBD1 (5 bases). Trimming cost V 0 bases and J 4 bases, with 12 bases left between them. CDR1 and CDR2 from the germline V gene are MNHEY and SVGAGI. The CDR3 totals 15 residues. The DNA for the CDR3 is TGTGCCAGCAGTTACTCCTTGGGGGGGGGCTATGGCTACACCTTC. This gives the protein CASSYSLGGGYGYTF.

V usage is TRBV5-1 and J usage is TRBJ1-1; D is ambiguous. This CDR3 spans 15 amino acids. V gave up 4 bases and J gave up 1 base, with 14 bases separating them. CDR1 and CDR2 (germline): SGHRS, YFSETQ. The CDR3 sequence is CASSRDGWANTEAFF. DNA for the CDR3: TGCGCCAGCAGCCGTGACGGATGGGCGAACACTGAAGCTTTCTTT.

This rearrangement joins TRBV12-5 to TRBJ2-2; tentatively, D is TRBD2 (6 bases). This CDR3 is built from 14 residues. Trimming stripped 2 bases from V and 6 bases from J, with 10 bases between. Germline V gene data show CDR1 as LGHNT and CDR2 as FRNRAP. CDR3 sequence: CASGLTGGSGELFF. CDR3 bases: TGTGCTAGTGGTTTGACCGGGGGTTCCGGGGAGCTGTTTTTT.

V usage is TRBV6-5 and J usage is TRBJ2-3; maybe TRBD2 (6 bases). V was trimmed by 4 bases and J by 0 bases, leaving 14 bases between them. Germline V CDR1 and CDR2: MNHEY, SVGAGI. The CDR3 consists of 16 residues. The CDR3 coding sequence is TGTGCCAGCAGTTGGGCGGGGCCATATAGCACAGATACGCAGTATTTT. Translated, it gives CASSWAGPYSTDTQYF.

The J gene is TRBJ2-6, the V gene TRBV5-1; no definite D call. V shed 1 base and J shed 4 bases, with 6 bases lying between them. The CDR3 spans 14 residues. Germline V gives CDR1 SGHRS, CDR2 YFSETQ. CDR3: CASSLQEGANVLTF. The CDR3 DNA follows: TGCGCCAGCAGCTTGCAGGAAGGGGCCAACGTCCTGACTTTC.

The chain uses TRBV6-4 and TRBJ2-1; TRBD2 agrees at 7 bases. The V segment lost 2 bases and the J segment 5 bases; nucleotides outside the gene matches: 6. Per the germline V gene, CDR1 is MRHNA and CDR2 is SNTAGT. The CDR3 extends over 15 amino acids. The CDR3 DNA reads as TGTGCCAGCAGTGACAGCGGGACGTTAAACAATGAGCAGTTCTTC. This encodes CASSDSGTLNNEQFF.

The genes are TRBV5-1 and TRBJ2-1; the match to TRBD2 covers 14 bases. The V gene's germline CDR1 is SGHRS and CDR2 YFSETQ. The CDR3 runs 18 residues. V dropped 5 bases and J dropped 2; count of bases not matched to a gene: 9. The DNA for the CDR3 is TGCGCCAGCAGTTATGGGACTAGCGGGAGTTTTACCTACAATGAGCAGTTCTTC. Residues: CASSYGTSGSFTYNEQFF. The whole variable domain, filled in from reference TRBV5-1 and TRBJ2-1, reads KAGVTQTPRYLIKTRGQQVTLSCSPISGHRSVSWYQQTPGQGLQFLFEYFSETQRNKGNFPGRFSGRQFSNSRSEMNVSTLELGDSALYLCASSYGTSGSFTYNEQFFGPGTRLTVL.

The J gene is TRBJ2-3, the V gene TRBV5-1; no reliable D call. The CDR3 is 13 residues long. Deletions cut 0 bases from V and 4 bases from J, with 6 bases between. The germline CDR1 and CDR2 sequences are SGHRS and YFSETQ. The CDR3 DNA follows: TGCGCCAGCAGCTTGGGAGTGGCAGATACGCAGTATTTT. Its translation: CASSLGVADTQYF.

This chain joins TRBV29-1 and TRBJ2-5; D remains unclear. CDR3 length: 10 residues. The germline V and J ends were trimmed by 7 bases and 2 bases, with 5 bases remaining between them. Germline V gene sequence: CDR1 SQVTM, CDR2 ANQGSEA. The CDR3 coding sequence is TGCAGCGCAGCGCAAGAGACCCAGTACTTC. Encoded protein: CSAAQETQYF. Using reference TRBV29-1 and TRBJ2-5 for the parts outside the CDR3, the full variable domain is SAVISQKPSRDICQRGTSLTIQCQVDSQVTMMFWYRQQPGQSLTLIATANQGSEATYESGFVIDKFPISRPNLTFSTLTVSNMSPEDSSIYLCSAAQETQYFGPGTRLLVL.

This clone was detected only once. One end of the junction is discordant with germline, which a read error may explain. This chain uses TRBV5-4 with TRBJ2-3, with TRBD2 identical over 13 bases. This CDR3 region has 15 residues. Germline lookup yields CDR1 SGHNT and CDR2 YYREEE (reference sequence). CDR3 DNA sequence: TGTGCCAGCAGTTTGGGACTAGCGGGGTCAGATACGCAGTATTTT. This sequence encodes CASSLGLAGSDTQYF.

CDR3 loop: CASSEGVTPGGETQYF. The CDR3 DNA reads TGTGCCAGCAGTGAAGGGGTGACACCTGGGGGGGAGACCCAGTACTTC. The chain employs TRBV6-1 and TRBJ2-5, with D possibly matching TRBD2 (6 bases). Germline V lookup: CDR1 MNHNS, CDR2 SASEGT. CDR3 length: 16 amino acids. The V gene lost 1 base and the J gene lost 5 bases, with 17 bases spanning the gap.

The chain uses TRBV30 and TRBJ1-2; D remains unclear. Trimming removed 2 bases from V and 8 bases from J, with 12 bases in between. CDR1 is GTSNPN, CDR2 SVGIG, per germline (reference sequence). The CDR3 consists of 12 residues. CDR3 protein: CAWSRDTGGYTF. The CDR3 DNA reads TGTGCCTGGAGTAGAGACACGGGAGGCTACACCTTC.

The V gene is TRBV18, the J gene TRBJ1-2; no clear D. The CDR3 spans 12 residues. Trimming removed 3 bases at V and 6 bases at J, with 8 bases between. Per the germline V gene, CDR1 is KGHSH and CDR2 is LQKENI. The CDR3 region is CASSPVEDGYTF. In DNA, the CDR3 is TGTGCCAGCTCACCGGTTGAGGATGGCTACACCTTC.

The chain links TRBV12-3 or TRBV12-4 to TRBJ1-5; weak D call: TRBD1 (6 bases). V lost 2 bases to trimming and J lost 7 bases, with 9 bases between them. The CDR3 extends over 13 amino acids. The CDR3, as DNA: TGTGCCAGCAGTTTACCCACAGGGCAGCCCCAGCATTTT. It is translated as CASSLPTGQPQHF.

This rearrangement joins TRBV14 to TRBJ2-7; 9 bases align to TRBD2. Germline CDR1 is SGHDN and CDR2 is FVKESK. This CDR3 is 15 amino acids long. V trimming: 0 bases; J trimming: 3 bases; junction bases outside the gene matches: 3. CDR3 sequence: CASSQELAGNYEQYF. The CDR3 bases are TGTGCCAGCAGCCAAGAGCTAGCGGGAAACTACGAGCAGTACTTC. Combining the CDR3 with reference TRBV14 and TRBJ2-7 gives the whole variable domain EAGVTQFPSHSVIEKGQTVTLRCDPISGHDNLYWYRRVMGKEIKFLLHFVKESKQDESGMPNNRFLAERTGGTYSTLKVQPAELEDSGVYFCASSQELAGNYEQYFGPGTRLTVT.